The table lists the clone carrying this TCR beta chain with a few counts. Its specificity is unknown. These data are taken from a study of cytomegalovirus exposure and HLA in healthy donors. General observations from the study: For most subjects, TCR beta sequences were reported to predict HLA-A and HLA-B alleles with accuracy. Upon later analysis, TCR association rates were observed to vary by HLA locus, being highest for DRB1 and lowest for HLA-C.

CDR3 length: 15 amino acids. V gave up 10 bases and J gave up 2 bases; unmatched junction bases: 11. Both 60 Vbeta primers and 13 Jbeta primers went into the PCR. Original processing methods: Unique TCR beta chains numbered around 80 million in a later analysis, with around 11 million shared. Generated by immunoSEQ multiplex PCR, the TCRdb table keeps only in-frame clones and is missing some. V, J and clone size reflect that table, while D and trimming were determined from the DNA. The sample carries more than 150,000 clones, about 80% recorded once. V usage is TRBV23-1 and J usage is TRBJ2-1, with 7 bases fitting TRBD1. Being an ORF, TRBV23-1 has a function that is uncertain. The sequence was obtained from a woman between 18 and 30 years old in good health and CMV-seropositive. The specimen was PBMCs. CDR3 coding DNA: TGCGCCACCAAGGGGGCATCCCCTCCCTACAATGAGCAGTTCTTC. This sequence encodes CATKGASPPYNEQFF.